The subject of this entry is one T cell receptor beta chain. Its specificity is unknown. Trimming cost V 5 bases and J 11 bases, with 18 bases left between them. The CDR3 totals 13 residues. The protocol was immunoSEQ multiplex PCR, while the TCRdb copy is restricted to in-frame clones and leaves out a portion. The table lists about 43,000 clones, over 75% of them singletons, with approximately 1.5% in the top ten. This sample was included in a study of CD4 T cells in relation to SARS-CoV-2 and coronaviruses. Study details: Convalescent patients had median age roughly 35 years, range roughly 21 to 75. Overall study findings and caveats: This crossreactivity analysis covered spike protein alone, no other viral proteins.

The J gene is TRBJ1-1, the V gene TRBV12-3 or TRBV12-4; possibly TRBD1 for D (6 bases). The clonotype originates from an adult with COVID-19. Input material: naive CD4+ T cells from PBMCs, cultured in vitro. As to subset: naive CD4+ T cells isolated by negative enrichment. CDR3 in DNA: TGTGCCAGCAGTCAAAATACAGGGAGGTGGGCTTTCTTT. Its protein is CASSQNTGRWAFF.